What follows describes a single T cell receptor (beta chain). Its antigen remains unidentified. Base qualities are not provided; no much larger clone lies one nucleotide away. This entry comes from a study of blood T cell repertoires in COVID-19 (dated by TCRdb to between 2020 and 2021). In terms of the full investigation: Samples from collaborators originated in the United States, Italy and Spain and spanned both the acute and convalescent phases of COVID-19. The material from the prospective study consisted of cDNA or gDNA derived from T cells, B-cell-depleted T cells, or PBMCs. Deeply sampled blood TCRbeta repertoires from subjects exposed to, actively infected with, or recovered from COVID-19 were included in the dataset. The repertoires were released in a freely available public database intended as a resource for research on the immune response to SARS-CoV-2. The samples were drawn from the first 160 participants of the ongoing ImmuneRACE study and from 1,200 or so subjects provided by 6 global collaborators. A de-identified subject ID, COVID-19 status, age in years and sex were almost always included in the sample metadata. Where HLA class I and class II types were available, the types were taken from metadata supplied by the sample provider, not from assay-based typing. The full study reports these points: Clinical and demographic metadata were provided uncurated, with the amount varying by source and participant.

TCRbeta CDR3 regions were amplified from genomic DNA by means of the immunoSEQ Assay, a bias-controlled multiplex PCR. The original pipeline was this. Within the assay, amplification of reference gene primers was used to estimate how many nucleated cells each sample contained. To quantify the absolute abundance of each unique TCRbeta CDR3 rearrangement, sequence reads were collapsed and filtered. For each sample, productive Simpson clonality was calculated as the square root of Simpson's diversity index across productive rearrangements. TCRdb stores this immuneACCESS table with in-frame sequences only. Part of the clones is absent; in the studies checked, under half of the shortfall reflects unresolved V genes, and no reason is known for the rest. V, J and clone size were drawn from that table, and D and trimming were deduced from the DNA. In this sample the table shows approximately 120,000 clones, around 90% of which occur a single time. The biggest ten clones account for 1% to 1.4% of the sample.

Whole blood was collected in K2EDTA tubes by collaborating institutions according to the institutions' own protocols. For TCRbeta analysis, collaborator samples were shipped as frozen whole blood, as isolated PBMCs, or as DNA extracted from either sample type. Unmatched junction bases come to 6, with V trimmed by 3 bases and J by 1 base. Including the terminal cysteine and phenylalanine, the CDR3 comprises 15 residues. Solely the CDR3 DNA is kept, with 45 bases framed from the first base. The germline V gene provides CDR1 SGHRS and CDR2 YFSETQ. This sequence originates from a human donor in a cohort sampled during active COVID-19. The rearrangement joined TRBV5-1 to TRBJ1-2; 7 of the junction bases match TRBD1. The sequencing sample was made of peripheral blood. The nucleotide sequence reads TGCGCCAGCAGCTCGGACAGGCTTCATAACTATGGCTACACCTTC. This encodes CASSSDRLHNYGYTF.